The present entry profiles one T cell receptor beta chain with its context. The V segment lost 2 bases and the J segment 5 bases; nucleotides outside the gene matches: 3. Germline V gene lookup returns CDR1 MNHNS and CDR2 SASEGT. The CDR3 has 14 amino acids. These data come from a study of OX40 agonist ivuxolimab in advanced cancers. Study-wide background: A diagnosis of hepatocellular carcinoma, melanoma, renal cell or head and neck cancer was present in dose-escalation patients.

Some clones are missing from TCRdb's copy, which holds only in-frame ones; the method was immunoSEQ multiplex PCR. The sample yields approximately 40,000 clones, over 70% seen once. This clonotype was obtained from an adult with an advanced solid tumor such as melanoma, head and neck, liver or kidney cancer. V usage is TRBV6-1 and J usage is TRBJ2-7; TRBD2 aligns across 10 bases. The material was CD4+ or CD8+ T cells sorted from blood, obtained in a trial of the OX40 agonist ivuxolimab. The CDR3 sequence is CASSELAGEDEQYF. The CDR3 nucleotides read TGTGCCAGCAGTGAACTAGCGGGAGAGGACGAGCAGTACTTC.